This T cell receptor (beta chain) was recorded in a study of identical twins. Germline values: CDR1 SGHRS, CDR2 YFSETQ. The CDR3 length is 14 residues. The V gene end was trimmed by 8 bases and the J gene end by 5 bases; junction bases not matched to a gene: 7. TCRdb ran MiXCR on the 5' RACE reads and lists one entry per CDR3 protein. The sample contains roughly 570,000 distinct CDR3 sequences, roughly 9.9% of which appear only once. General study points: A lower insertion count was a feature of abundant cord blood beta clonotypes, with no such feature in memory repertoires. Models, which agreed with sharing between unrelated individuals, nonetheless underestimated the out-of-frame TCR alpha sharing seen in monozygotic twins. Low generation-probability sequences were in excess among twin-shared out-of-frame alpha sequences. Donors were not followed over many years; analysis was cross-sectional.

Many counts were recorded for this clonotype. Its specificity is unknown. The same sample was also used in a study of yellow fever vaccine responses in identical twins.

The sequence was collected from a woman aged 18-29 years in good health. The chain combines TRBV5-1 with TRBJ2-5; 12 bases agree with TRBD2. Sequences were obtained from PBMCs. CDR3 in amino acids: CASMTSGRSETQYF. CDR3 nucleotides: TGCGCCAGTATGACTAGCGGGAGATCGGAGACCCAGTACTTC.